This T cell receptor (beta chain) was identified in a study of blood T cell repertoires in COVID-19. Generated by immunoSEQ multiplex PCR, the TCRdb table keeps only in-frame clones and is missing some. The sample contains about 250,000 clones, about 89% of which appear only once. V dropped 6 bases and J dropped 0; count of bases not matched to a gene: 5. This CDR3 has 15 residues. CDR1 is SGHDN, CDR2 FVKESK, per germline. Only one count was recorded for this clone. The age range of participants was about 18 to 100 years, with residence in about two dozen US areas. The sample comprised PBMCs or T cells enriched from blood (not recorded which). The gene calls are TRBV14 and TRBJ2-1, with 7 bases matching TRBD2. The receptor was isolated from a woman under 30 who had recovered from COVID-19. The CDR3 DNA follows: TGTGCCAGCAGGCCTGGGGGGGGCTCCTACAATGAGCAGTTCTTC. Translating gives CASRPGGGSYNEQFF.